The 27 T cell receptor beta chains presented below share a single source sample, sequenced in a study of blood T cell repertoires in COVID-19. Sequencing was performed with immunoSEQ multiplex PCR; in TCRdb, only in-frame clones are kept and a portion is missing. The repertoire includes 250,000 to 350,000 clones, 70% to 90% of them detected once, and roughly 4% sits in the top ten. Specimen: PBMCs or T cells enriched from blood (not recorded which). These receptor sequences come from a woman aged 25 to 39 who had recovered from COVID-19.

In its sample, this clone was seen once. The V gene is TRBV19, the J gene TRBJ1-2; maybe TRBD1 (5 bases). There are 15 residues in the CDR3. Germline V gives CDR1 LNHDA, CDR2 SQIVND (reference sequence). V lost 5 bases to trimming and J lost 5 bases, with 18 bases between them. CDR3 region: CASSPPAAGSYGYTF. The CDR3 DNA reads TGTGCCAGTAGTCCCCCCGCCGCAGGGTCGTATGGCTACACCTTC.

The J gene is TRBJ2-1, the V gene TRBV5-6, with TRBD2 identical over 7 bases. Trimming at V came to 4 bases and at J to 2 bases, leaving 6 bases not matched to a gene. CDR3 size: 15 residues. CDR1 and CDR2 from the germline V gene are SGHDT and YYEEEE. This CDR3 reads CASSRGGRTYNEQFF. The DNA for the CDR3 is TGTGCCAGCAGCCGCGGGGGTAGAACCTACAATGAGCAGTTCTTC.

This clone appeared a few times. The chain employs TRBV27 and TRBJ2-1, with D possibly being TRBD1 (6 bases). Trimming took 7 bases from V and 5 from J, leaving 18 bases between them. CDR1 and CDR2 from the germline V gene are MNHEY and SMNVEV (reference sequence). The CDR3 sequence is 15 residues long. CDR3 coding DNA: TGTGCCAGCAATAGCCTGGTGGGACAAAACAATGAGCAGTTCTTC. It encodes CASNSLVGQNNEQFF.

The genes are TRBV27 and TRBJ2-1; TRBD2 agrees at 7 bases. Per the germline V gene, CDR1 is MNHEY and CDR2 is SMNVEV (reference sequence). The CDR3 contains 17 residues. V trimming: 6 bases; J trimming: 4 bases; junction bases outside the gene matches: 15. CDR3 region: CASSRPVGAGQYNEQFF. DNA for the CDR3: TGTGCCAGCAGCCGCCCGGTCGGAGCGGGGCAATACAATGAGCAGTTCTTC.

V is TRBV19 and J is TRBJ1-4; 7 nucleotides match TRBD1. Trimming at V came to 4 bases and at J to 11 bases, leaving 4 bases not matched to a gene. The length of the CDR3 is 12 residues. Germline CDR1 and CDR2: LNHDA and SQIVND (reference sequence). CDR3 sequence reads: CASSTQGTKLFF. The CDR3 DNA reads as TGTGCCAGTAGTACACAGGGGACGAAACTGTTTTTT. The full variable domain, its missing parts supplied by reference TRBV19 and TRBJ1-4, is DGGITQSPKYLFRKEGQNVTLSCEQNLNHDAMYWYRQDPGQGLRLIYYSQIVNDFQKGDIAEGYSVSREKKESFPLTVTSAQKNPTAFYLCASSTQGTKLFFGSGTQLSVL.

The chain has TRBV6-5 and TRBJ1-2; D not certain. The CDR3 is 13 amino acids. Trimming left V 6 bases short and J 5 bases short, with 13 bases between. Germline CDR1 MNHEY, CDR2 SVGAGI. For the CDR3, the DNA is TGTGCCAGCAGCCAAACGGCGGGATATGGCTACACCTTC. It translates to CASSQTAGYGYTF.

The chain combines TRBV18 with TRBJ2-5, with 7 nucleotides matching TRBD1. The CDR3 contains 13 residues. Germline values: CDR1 KGHSH, CDR2 LQKENI. With 5 bases clipped from V and 3 bases from J, the junction kept 3 bases outside the gene matches. This chain's CDR3 is CASSGGQKETQYF. Written as DNA, the CDR3 is TGTGCCAGCTCAGGGGGACAGAAAGAGACCCAGTACTTC.

The V gene is TRBV28, the J gene TRBJ2-3; 12 bases map to TRBD2. Germline-derived CDR1 and CDR2 are MDHEN and SYDVKM. The CDR3 runs to 15 residues. The V segment lost 4 bases and the J segment 7 bases; nucleotides outside the gene matches: 6. CDR3 sequence: CASSSPGLAGHTQYF. The CDR3 DNA follows: TGTGCCAGCAGTTCCCCTGGACTAGCGGGGCATACGCAGTATTTT.

This chain uses TRBV28 with TRBJ2-3; D is perhaps TRBD2 (7 bases). Trimming shortened V by 2 bases and J by 1 base, and 10 bases separated the two germline ends. The CDR3 runs to 15 residues. The germline V gene has CDR1 MDHEN and CDR2 SYDVKM. The DNA for the CDR3 is TGTGCCAGCAGTTTAGGGGGGGCGGGCACAGATACGCAGTATTTT. Amino acids: CASSLGGAGTDTQYF.

This chain joins TRBV21-1 and TRBJ1-5; the table's D call, TRBD1, has no DNA check behind it. TRBV21-1 is labeled a pseudogene. The CDR3 totals 17 residues. In DNA, the CDR3 is TGTGCCAGCAGGGACCCCCCGAGGTACAGGGGCTATCAGCCCCAGCATTTT. Translated, it gives CASRDPPRYRGYQPQHF.

The chain is built from TRBV30 and TRBJ2-6; 7 bases match TRBD1. Germline trimming cut 1 base from V and 4 bases from J; bases unmatched to any gene: 7. The CDR3 has 16 amino acids. Germline assignment: CDR1 GTSNPN and CDR2 SVGIG (reference sequence). The CDR3 region is CAWSGAGGRGANVLTF. Written as DNA, the CDR3 is TGTGCCTGGAGTGGGGCAGGGGGTAGAGGGGCCAACGTCCTGACTTTC.

V and J are TRBV19 and TRBJ1-4, with 11 bases fitting TRBD1. CDR3 length equals 19 residues. Germline V gene sequence: CDR1 LNHDA, CDR2 SQIVND (reference sequence). Trimming at V came to 6 bases and at J to 7 bases, leaving 19 bases not matched to a gene. Here the CDR3 reads CASRGLPGTGGKGREKLFF. In nucleotides, the CDR3 is TGTGCCAGTAGAGGACTCCCCGGGACAGGGGGTAAAGGACGTGAAAAACTGTTTTTT.

With respect to this clone: The same CDR3 is also encoded by other DNA sequences in this sample. The chain uses TRBV10-2 and TRBJ1-5; perhaps TRBD1 as D (6 bases). Germline V lookup: CDR1 WSHSY, CDR2 SAAADI. CDR3 size: 13 residues. Trimming took off 7 bases at V and 3 bases at J, with 10 bases between the two ends. CDR3 amino acids: CASTGQFNQPQHF. The CDR3 DNA follows: TGCGCCAGCACCGGACAGTTCAATCAGCCCCAGCATTTT.

The rearrangement uses TRBV7-9 and TRBJ2-7, with 11 bases matching TRBD1. CDR3 length: 14 amino acids. V lost 5 bases and J lost 5; bases outside the gene matches: 5. Looked up from germline, CDR1 is SEHNR and CDR2 is FQNEAQ (reference sequence). The CDR3 coding sequence is TGTGCCAGCAGCCTGGACAGGGGGCCCGACGAGCAGTACTTC. Its translation: CASSLDRGPDEQYF.

V is TRBV18 and J is TRBJ1-1; 9 nucleotides match TRBD1. The CDR3 is made up of 15 amino acids. With 4 bases clipped from V and 2 bases from J, the junction kept 5 bases outside the gene matches. The germline gives CDR1 KGHSH, CDR2 LQKENI. CDR3 nucleotide sequence: TGTGCCAGCTCACAAAGGACAGGGGTAAACACTGAAGCTTTCTTT. It is translated as CASSQRTGVNTEAFF.

This clone occurred once. The chain recombines TRBV6-5 with TRBJ1-6, with D possibly being TRBD1 (6 bases). The CDR3 runs to 13 residues. Germline CDR1 reads MNHEY; CDR2 reads SVGAGI. Trimming removed 2 bases from V and 10 bases from J, with 9 bases in between. The DNA for the CDR3 is TGTGCCAGCAGTTACGGGACAAAGTCACCCCTCCACTTT. It encodes CASSYGTKSPLHF.

The chain is built from TRBV30 and TRBJ1-6; 10 nucleotides line up with TRBD1. V shed 5 bases and J 10 bases; nucleotides not matched to a gene: 11. The CDR3 has 15 residues. Germline assignment: CDR1 GTSNPN and CDR2 SVGIG (reference sequence). The CDR3 loop reads CAWDTTGTGESPLHF. Written as DNA, the CDR3 is TGTGCCTGGGATACAACCGGGACAGGGGAATCACCCCTCCACTTT.

This clone was found once. This sequence joins TRBV5-1 and TRBJ2-7; 10 bases are shared with TRBD2. After removal of 0 bases from V and 5 bases from J, the junction contained 5 bases not matched to a gene. This CDR3 is built from 15 residues. Germline CDR1 SGHRS, CDR2 YFSETQ. The CDR3 sequence: CASSLGGLAGDEQYF. The CDR3 DNA sequence: TGCGCCAGCAGCTTGGGTGGTCTAGCGGGAGACGAGCAGTACTTC. The whole variable domain, filled in from reference TRBV5-1 and TRBJ2-7, reads KAGVTQTPRYLIKTRGQQVTLSCSPISGHRSVSWYQQTPGQGLQFLFEYFSETQRNKGNFPGRFSGRQFSNSRSEMNVSTLELGDSALYLCASSLGGLAGDEQYFGPGTRLTVT.

In its sample, this clone was seen a few times. This chain uses TRBV27 with TRBJ1-5, with D possibly matching TRBD1 (6 bases). Germline CDR1 is MNHEY and CDR2 is SMNVEV (reference sequence). Trimming removed 1 base at V and 1 base at J, with 11 bases between. The CDR3 loop spans 16 amino acids. CDR3: CASSLLGDRSNQPQHF. In DNA, the CDR3 is TGTGCCAGCAGTTTATTGGGTGACAGGAGCAATCAGCCCCAGCATTTT.

The genes are TRBV15 and TRBJ2-7; TRBD1 matches 7 bases. V shed 3 bases, J shed 5 bases, and the junction held 7 bases outside the gene matches. The germline CDR1 and CDR2 sequences are LNHNV and YYDKDF (reference sequence). This CDR3 region has 14 residues. CDR3 bases: TGTGCCACCAGCAGTCGCAGGGGGTCCAACGAGCAGTACTTC. As protein: CATSSRRGSNEQYF. The full variable domain, completed using reference TRBV15 and TRBJ2-7, is DAMVIQNPRYQVTQFGKPVTLSCSQTLNHNVMYWYQQKSSQAPKLLFHYYDKDFNNEADTPDNFQSRRPNTSFCFLDIRSPGLGDTAMYLCATSSRRGSNEQYFGPGTRLTVT.

This chain joins TRBV27 and TRBJ2-1; TRBD2 agrees at 11 bases. Germline CDR1 and CDR2: MNHEY and SMNVEV (reference sequence). There are 12 residues in the CDR3. The CDR3 bases are TGTAGTAGCGGGAGGGCCTTCGATGAGCAGTTCTTC. It translates to CSSGRAFDEQFF.

This chain connects TRBV27 to TRBJ2-7; possible D gene TRBD2, 5 bases. The CDR3 covers 15 residues. Germline lookup yields CDR1 MNHEY and CDR2 SMNVEV (reference sequence). V was clipped by 3 bases and J by 2 bases, with 14 bases between them. CDR3 nucleotide sequence: TGTGCCAGCAGTTTGGTTCGAGGGAGAACCTACGAGCAGTACTTC. Encoded protein: CASSLVRGRTYEQYF.

This chain uses TRBV5-1 with TRBJ1-4; no clear D. The germline V and J ends were trimmed by 2 bases and 0 bases, with 8 bases remaining between them. Germline V gives CDR1 SGHRS, CDR2 YFSETQ. The CDR3 covers 15 residues. The CDR3 sequence: CASSFQSATNEKLFF. CDR3 nucleotide sequence: TGCGCCAGCAGCTTTCAATCAGCAACTAATGAAAAACTGTTTTTT. The whole variable domain, remainder taken from reference TRBV5-1 and TRBJ1-4, is KAGVTQTPRYLIKTRGQQVTLSCSPISGHRSVSWYQQTPGQGLQFLFEYFSETQRNKGNFPGRFSGRQFSNSRSEMNVSTLELGDSALYLCASSFQSATNEKLFFGSGTQLSVL.

The genes are TRBV7-9 and TRBJ2-1, with a possible D match to TRBD2 (6 bases). The V end was cut by 3 bases, the J end by 3 bases, with 15 bases between. Looked up from germline, CDR1 is SEHNR and CDR2 is FQNEAQ (reference sequence). The CDR3 has 16 residues. The CDR3 DNA reads as TGTGCCAGCAGCTTTTTTGGAGCGGGCAACTACAATGAGCAGTTCTTC. Its translation is CASSFFGAGNYNEQFF.

This clone was seen a handful of times. The genes are TRBV2 and TRBJ1-4; possible D gene TRBD1, 5 bases. The germline V gene has CDR1 SNHLY and CDR2 FYNNEI. Trimming removed 7 bases from V and 3 bases from J, with 12 bases in between. The CDR3 totals 14 residues. The CDR3 reads CASIPQVANEKLFF. The CDR3 DNA sequence: TGTGCCAGCATTCCACAGGTCGCTAATGAAAAACTGTTTTTT.

At least ten counts were recorded for this clone. The CDR3: CASSQDGEGGKAQFF. The CDR3 DNA is TGTGCCAGCAGCCAAGATGGTGAAGGGGGTAAGGCGCAGTTCTTC. The rearrangement links TRBV4-2 to TRBJ2-1; tentatively, D is TRBD1 (6 bases). V was pared by 0 bases and J by 12 bases, with 18 bases between. CDR1 LGHNA and CDR2 YNFKEQ come from the germline V gene. The CDR3 contains 15 residues.

This chain uses TRBV29-1 with TRBJ2-5; D is perhaps TRBD2 (5 bases). The V and J ends lost 4 bases and 10 bases respectively, with 28 bases between them. Germline-derived CDR1 and CDR2 are SQVTM and ANQGSEA. The CDR3 is 16 amino acids. Here the CDR3 reads CSVVRDREAQLVGQYF. CDR3 DNA: TGCAGCGTTGTCCGGGATCGAGAGGCCCAGCTAGTGGGCCAGTACTTC.